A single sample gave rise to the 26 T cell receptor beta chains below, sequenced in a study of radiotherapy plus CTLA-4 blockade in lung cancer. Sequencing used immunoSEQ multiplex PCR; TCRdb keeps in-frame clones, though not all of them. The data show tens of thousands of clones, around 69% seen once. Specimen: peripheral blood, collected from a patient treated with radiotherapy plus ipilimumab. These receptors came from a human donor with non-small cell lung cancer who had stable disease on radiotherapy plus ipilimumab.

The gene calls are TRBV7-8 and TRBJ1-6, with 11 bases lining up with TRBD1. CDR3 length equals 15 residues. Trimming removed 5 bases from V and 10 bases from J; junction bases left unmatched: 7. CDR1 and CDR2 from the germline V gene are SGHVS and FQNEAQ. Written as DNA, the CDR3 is TGTGCCAGCAGCCCCGGAGGACAGGGGGCATCACCCCTCCACTTT. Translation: CASSPGGQGASPLHF. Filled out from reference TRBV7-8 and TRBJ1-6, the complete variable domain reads GAGVSQSPRYKVAKRGQDVALRCDPISGHVSLFWYQQALGQGPEFLTYFQNEAQLDKSGLPSDRFFAERPEGSVSTLKIQRTQQEDSAVYLCASSPGGQGASPLHFGNGTRLTVT.

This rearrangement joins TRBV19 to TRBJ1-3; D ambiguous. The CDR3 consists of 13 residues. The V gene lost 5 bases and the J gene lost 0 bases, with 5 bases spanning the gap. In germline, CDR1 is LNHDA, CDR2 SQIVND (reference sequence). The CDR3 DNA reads TGTGCCAGTAGTCGGAGCTCTGGAAACACCATATATTTT. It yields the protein CASSRSSGNTIYF. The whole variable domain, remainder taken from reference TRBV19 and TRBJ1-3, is DGGITQSPKYLFRKEGQNVTLSCEQNLNHDAMYWYRQDPGQGLRLIYYSQIVNDFQKGDIAEGYSVSREKKESFPLTVTSAQKNPTAFYLCASSRSSGNTIYFGEGSWLTVV.

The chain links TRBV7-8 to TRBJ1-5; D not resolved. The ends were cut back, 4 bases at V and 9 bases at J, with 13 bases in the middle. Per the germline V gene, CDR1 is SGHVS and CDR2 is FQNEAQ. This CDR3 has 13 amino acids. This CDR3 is CASSSSDLGPQHF. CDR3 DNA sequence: TGTGCCAGCAGCTCATCGGACCTGGGGCCCCAGCATTTT.

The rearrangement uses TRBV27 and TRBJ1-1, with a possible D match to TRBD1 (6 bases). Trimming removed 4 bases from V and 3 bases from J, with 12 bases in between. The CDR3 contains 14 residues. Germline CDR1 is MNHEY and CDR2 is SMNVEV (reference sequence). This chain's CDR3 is CASSSRQAHTEAFF. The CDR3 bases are TGTGCCAGCAGTTCCAGACAGGCACACACTGAAGCTTTCTTT.

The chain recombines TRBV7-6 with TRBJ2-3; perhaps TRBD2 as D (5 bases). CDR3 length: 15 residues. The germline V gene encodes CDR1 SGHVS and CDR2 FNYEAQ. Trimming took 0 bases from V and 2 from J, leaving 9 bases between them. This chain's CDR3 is CASSLASEYTDTQYF. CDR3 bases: TGTGCCAGCAGCTTAGCTAGCGAGTACACAGATACGCAGTATTTT.

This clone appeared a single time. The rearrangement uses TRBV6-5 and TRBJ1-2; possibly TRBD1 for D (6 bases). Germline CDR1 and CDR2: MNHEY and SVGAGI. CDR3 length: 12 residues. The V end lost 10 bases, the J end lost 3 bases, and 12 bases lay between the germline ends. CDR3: CATSRQDYGYTF. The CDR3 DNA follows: TGTGCCACCTCCCGACAGGACTATGGCTACACCTTC.

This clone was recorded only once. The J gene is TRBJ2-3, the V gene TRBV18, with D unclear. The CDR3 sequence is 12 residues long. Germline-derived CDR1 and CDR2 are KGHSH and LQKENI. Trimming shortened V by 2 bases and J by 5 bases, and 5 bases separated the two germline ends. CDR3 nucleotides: TGTGCCAGCTCACCAAAGGGAGATACGCAGTATTTT. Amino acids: CASSPKGDTQYF.

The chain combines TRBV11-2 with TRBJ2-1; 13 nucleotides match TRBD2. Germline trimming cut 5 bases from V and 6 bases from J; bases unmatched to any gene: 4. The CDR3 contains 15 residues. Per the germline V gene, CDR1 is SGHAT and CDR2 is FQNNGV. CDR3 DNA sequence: TGTGCCAGCAGCCCCACTAGCGGGGGGGCCAATGAGCAGTTCTTC. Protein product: CASSPTSGGANEQFF.

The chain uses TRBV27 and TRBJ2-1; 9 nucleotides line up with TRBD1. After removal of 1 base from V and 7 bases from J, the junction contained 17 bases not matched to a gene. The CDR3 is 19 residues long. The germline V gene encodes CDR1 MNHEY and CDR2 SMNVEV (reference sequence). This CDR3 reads CASSLLGGTGLGAGNEQFF. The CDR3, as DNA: TGTGCCAGCAGTTTATTAGGAGGGACAGGGCTTGGGGCTGGGAATGAGCAGTTCTTC.

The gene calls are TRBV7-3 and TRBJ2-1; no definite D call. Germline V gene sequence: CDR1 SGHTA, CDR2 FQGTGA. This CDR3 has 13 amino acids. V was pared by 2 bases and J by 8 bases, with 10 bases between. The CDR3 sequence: CASSLAGSHEQFF. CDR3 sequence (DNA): TGTGCCAGCAGCTTAGCAGGAAGCCATGAGCAGTTCTTC.

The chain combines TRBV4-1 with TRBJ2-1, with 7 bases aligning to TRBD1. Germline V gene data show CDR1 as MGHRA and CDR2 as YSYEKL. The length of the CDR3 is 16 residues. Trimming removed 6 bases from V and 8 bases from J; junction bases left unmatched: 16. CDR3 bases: TGCGCCAGCAGTCCGGGACAGCCTCATCCTCGGGATGAGCAGTTCTTC. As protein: CASSPGQPHPRDEQFF.

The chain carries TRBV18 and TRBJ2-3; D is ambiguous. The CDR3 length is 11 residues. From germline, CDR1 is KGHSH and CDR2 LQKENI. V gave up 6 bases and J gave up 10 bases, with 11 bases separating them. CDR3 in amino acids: CASSPSSAQYF. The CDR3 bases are TGTGCCAGCTCTCCTTCCTCGGCGCAGTATTTT.

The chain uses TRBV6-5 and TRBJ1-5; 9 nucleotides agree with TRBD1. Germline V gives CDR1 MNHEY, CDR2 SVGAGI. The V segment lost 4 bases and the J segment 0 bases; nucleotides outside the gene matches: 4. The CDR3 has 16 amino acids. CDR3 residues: CASSFGTGYSNQPQHF. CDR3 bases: TGTGCCAGCAGTTTCGGGACAGGGTATAGCAATCAGCCCCAGCATTTT.

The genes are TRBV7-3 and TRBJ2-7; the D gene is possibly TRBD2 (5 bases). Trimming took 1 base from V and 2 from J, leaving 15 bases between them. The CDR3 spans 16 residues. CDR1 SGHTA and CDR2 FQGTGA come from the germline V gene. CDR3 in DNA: TGTGCCAGCAGCTTAAAAACAAGCGGTCCACCCTACGAGCAGTACGTC. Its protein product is CASSLKTSGPPYEQYV.

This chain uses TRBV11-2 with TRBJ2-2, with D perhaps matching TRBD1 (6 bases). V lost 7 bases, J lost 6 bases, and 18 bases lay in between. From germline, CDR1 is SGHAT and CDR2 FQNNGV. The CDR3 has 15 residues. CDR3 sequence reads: CASNVQGSRAGELFF. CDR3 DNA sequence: TGTGCCAGCAACGTACAGGGAAGTCGGGCCGGGGAGCTGTTTTTT.

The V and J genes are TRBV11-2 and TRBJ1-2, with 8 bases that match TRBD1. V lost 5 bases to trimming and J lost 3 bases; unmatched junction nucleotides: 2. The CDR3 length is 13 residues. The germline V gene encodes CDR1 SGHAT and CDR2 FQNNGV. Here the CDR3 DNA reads TGTGCCAGCAGCCTACAGGGGGACTATGGCTACACCTTC. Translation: CASSLQGDYGYTF.

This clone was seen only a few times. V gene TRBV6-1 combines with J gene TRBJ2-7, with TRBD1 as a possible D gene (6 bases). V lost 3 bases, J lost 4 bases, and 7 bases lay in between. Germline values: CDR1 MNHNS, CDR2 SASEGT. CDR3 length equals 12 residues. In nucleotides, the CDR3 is TGTGCCAGCAGTGACCAGGGGTACGAGCAGTACTTC. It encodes CASSDQGYEQYF.

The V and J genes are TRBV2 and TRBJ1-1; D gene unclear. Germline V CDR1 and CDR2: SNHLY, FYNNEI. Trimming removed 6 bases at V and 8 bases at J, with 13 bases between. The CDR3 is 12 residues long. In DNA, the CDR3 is TGTGCCAGCAGCGACGCGGGGTGGGAAGCTTTCTTT. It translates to CASSDAGWEAFF. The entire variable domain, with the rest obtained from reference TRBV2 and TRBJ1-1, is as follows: EPEVTQTPSHQVTQMGQEVILRCVPISNHLYFYWYRQILGQKVEFLVSFYNNEISEKSEIFDDQFSVERPDGSNFTLKIRSTKLEDSAMYFCASSDAGWEAFFGQGTRLTVV.

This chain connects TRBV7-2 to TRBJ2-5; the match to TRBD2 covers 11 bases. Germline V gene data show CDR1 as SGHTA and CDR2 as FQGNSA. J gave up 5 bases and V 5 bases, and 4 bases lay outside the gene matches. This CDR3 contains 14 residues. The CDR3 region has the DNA TGTGCCAGCAGCATACTAGCGGGGGACGAGACCCAGTACTTC. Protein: CASSILAGDETQYF.

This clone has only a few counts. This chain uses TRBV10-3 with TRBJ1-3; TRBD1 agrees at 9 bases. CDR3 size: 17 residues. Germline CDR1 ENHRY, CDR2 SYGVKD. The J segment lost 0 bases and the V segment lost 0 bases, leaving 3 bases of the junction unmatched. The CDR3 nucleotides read TGTGCCATCAGTGAGTCCCCGGGACAGGGCTCTGGAAACACCATATATTTT. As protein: CAISESPGQGSGNTIYF.

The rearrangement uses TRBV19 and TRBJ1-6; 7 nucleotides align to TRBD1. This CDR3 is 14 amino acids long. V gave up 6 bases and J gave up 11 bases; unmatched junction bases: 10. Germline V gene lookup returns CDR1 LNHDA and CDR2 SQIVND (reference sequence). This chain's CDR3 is CASSGDRGTAPLHF. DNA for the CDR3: TGTGCCAGTAGCGGGGACAGAGGCACGGCACCCCTCCACTTT.

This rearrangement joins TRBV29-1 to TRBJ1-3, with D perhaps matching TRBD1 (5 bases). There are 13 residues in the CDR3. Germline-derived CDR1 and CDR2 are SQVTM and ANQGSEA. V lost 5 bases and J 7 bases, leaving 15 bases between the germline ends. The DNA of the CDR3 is TGCAGCGTTCGGCTATCTGGGGGGAACACCATATATTTT. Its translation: CSVRLSGGNTIYF.

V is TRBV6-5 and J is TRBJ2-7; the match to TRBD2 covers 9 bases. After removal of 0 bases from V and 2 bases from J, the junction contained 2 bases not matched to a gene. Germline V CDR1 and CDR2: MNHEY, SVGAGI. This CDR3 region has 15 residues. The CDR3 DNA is TGTGCCAGCAGTTACTCCTCTAGCGGGGCCTACGAGCAGTACTTC. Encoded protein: CASSYSSSGAYEQYF.

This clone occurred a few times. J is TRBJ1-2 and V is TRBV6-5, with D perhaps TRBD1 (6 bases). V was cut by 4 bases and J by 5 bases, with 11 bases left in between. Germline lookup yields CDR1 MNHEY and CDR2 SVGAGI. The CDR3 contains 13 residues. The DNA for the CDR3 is TGTGCCAGCAGTTTTTCAGGGACATATGGCTACACCTTC. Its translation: CASSFSGTYGYTF.

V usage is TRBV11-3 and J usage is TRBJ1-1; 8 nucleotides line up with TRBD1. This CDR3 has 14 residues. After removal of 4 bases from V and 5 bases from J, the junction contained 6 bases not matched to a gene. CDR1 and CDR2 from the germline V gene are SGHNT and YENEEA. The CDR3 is CASSSTGGKTEAFF. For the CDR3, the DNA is TGTGCCAGCAGCTCCACAGGGGGTAAGACTGAAGCTTTCTTT.

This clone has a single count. CDR3 loop: CASSRGGNEKLFF. For the CDR3, the DNA is TGTGCCAGCAGCCGAGGAGGAAATGAAAAACTGTTTTTT. V usage is TRBV7-9 and J usage is TRBJ1-4; D unresolved. V gave up 5 bases and J gave up 5 bases, with 9 bases separating them. The CDR3 runs 13 residues. Germline V lookup: CDR1 SEHNR, CDR2 FQNEAQ (reference sequence).